This TCR beta chain was recovered during a study of blood T cell repertoires in COVID-19. Across the study: The analysed material was cDNA or gDNA that came from T cells, B-cell-depleted T cells, or PBMCs.

Per the authors' pipeline: Reference gene primers were amplified, and this amplification served to estimate nucleated cell counts. The data were produced by immunoSEQ multiplex PCR, yet TCRdb's version contains in-frame clones alone and is incomplete. The V and J calls and clone size were taken over from that table, and D and trimming were inferred from the DNA. The table has about 170,000 clones, roughly 81% seen once. This receptor was obtained from a man between 40 and 49 years old who had recovered from COVID-19. The specimen was peripheral blood.

The CDR3 sequence is CASSYDRGRETQYF. CDR3 nucleotide sequence: TGTGCCAGCAGTTACGACAGGGGGCGAGAGACCCAGTACTTC. The chain carries TRBV6-2 or TRBV6-3 and TRBJ2-5; TRBD1 aligns across 10 bases. This CDR3 contains 14 residues. Losses at the gene ends were 2 bases for V and 4 bases for J; bases not matched to a gene: 1. The germline gives CDR1 MNHEY, CDR2 SVGEGT.